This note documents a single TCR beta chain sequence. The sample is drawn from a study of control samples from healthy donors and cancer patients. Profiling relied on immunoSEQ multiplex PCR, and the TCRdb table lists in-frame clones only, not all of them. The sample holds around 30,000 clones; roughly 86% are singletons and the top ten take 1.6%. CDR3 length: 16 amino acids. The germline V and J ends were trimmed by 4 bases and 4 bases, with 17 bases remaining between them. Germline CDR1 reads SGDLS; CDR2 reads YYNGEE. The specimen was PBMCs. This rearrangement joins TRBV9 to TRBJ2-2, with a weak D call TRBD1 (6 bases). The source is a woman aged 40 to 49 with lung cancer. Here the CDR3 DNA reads TGTGCCAGCAGCCCCCGGGACATAACTTTCACCGGGGAGCTGTTTTTT. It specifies CASSPRDITFTGELFF.